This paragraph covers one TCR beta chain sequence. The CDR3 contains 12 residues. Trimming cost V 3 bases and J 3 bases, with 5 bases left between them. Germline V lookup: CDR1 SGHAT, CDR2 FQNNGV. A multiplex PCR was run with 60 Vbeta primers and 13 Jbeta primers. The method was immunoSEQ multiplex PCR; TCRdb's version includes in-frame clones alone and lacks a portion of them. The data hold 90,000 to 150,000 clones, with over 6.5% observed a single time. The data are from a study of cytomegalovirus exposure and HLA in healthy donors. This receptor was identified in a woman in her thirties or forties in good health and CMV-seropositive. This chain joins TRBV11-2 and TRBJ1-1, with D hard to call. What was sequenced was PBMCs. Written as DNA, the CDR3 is TGTGCCAGCAGCTTCGGGGACACTGAAGCTTTCTTT. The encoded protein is CASSFGDTEAFF.